This TCR beta chain was profiled in a study of blood T cell repertoires in COVID-19. Looking at the study overall: Sample material is recorded as cDNA or gDNA derived from T cells, B-cell-depleted T cells, or PBMCs.

The CDR3 consists of 13 residues. Germline V gives CDR1 LNHDA, CDR2 SQIVND (reference sequence). The V end was cut by 9 bases, the J end by 6 bases, with 17 bases between. In the authors' workflow: Estimation of nucleated cell counts was performed using reference gene primer amplification. Sequencing used immunoSEQ multiplex PCR; TCRdb keeps in-frame clones, though not all of them. That table supplies the V and J calls and clone size; D and trimming were determined from the DNA. The data show fewer than 250,000 clones, with around four fifths seen just once and around 6.4% held by the top ten. This sequence was found in a woman aged 55-69 years with active or convalescent COVID-19. The sequencing input was peripheral blood. The J gene is TRBJ1-1, the V gene TRBV19; a weak D match, TRBD1 (6 bases). The CDR3 here is CASKEGGGAEAFF. The DNA of the CDR3 is TGTGCCAGCAAAGAAGGGGGGGGCGCTGAAGCTTTCTTT.